The present T cell receptor beta chain was sequenced within a study of Ad26.COV2.S vaccination and SARS-CoV-2 variants. V was shortened by 3 bases and J by 4 bases, with 6 bases between the two germline ends. Looked up from germline, CDR1 is GTSNPN and CDR2 is SVGIG (reference sequence). The CDR3 runs to 11 residues. Libraries were prepared by immunoSEQ multiplex PCR; TCRdb keeps only in-frame clonotypes and omits some of them. The profile shows under 150,000 clones, 86% of them singletons. The study, taken as a whole, reports: It is possible that the TCR breadth and depth analyses underestimated the total T cell responses. Vaccine recipients posted higher spike-specific TCR breadth than their placebo counterparts. There was reportedly substantial breadth in spike-specific CD8+ and CD4+ T cell responses after vaccination. Comparable non-spike TCR breadth was observed in vaccine and placebo recipients.

Comment on this clone: Its antigen is not identified.

The receptor's source is a human donor who had recovered from COVID-19. The input for sequencing was peripheral blood, taken after recovery from COVID-19. The rearrangement joins TRBV30 to TRBJ1-2; D is ambiguous. CDR3 sequence: CAWRNLYGYTF. Here the CDR3 DNA reads TGTGCCTGGAGGAACCTCTATGGCTACACCTTC. Variable domain in full (rest from reference TRBV30 and TRBJ1-2): SQTIHQWPATLVQPVGSPLSLECTVEGTSNPNLYWYRQAAGRGLQLLFYSVGIGQISSEVPQNLSASRPQDRQFILSSKKLLLSDSGFYLCAWRNLYGYTFGSGTRLTVV.